Below are 24 T cell receptor beta chains sequenced from a single sample in a study of CD8+ T cells in alopecia areata. After isolation, RNA underwent reverse transcription to generate cDNA as the sequencing template. Profiling relied on immunoSEQ multiplex PCR, and the TCRdb table lists in-frame clones only, not all of them. Of approximately 210,000 clones listed, under 80% are singletons. Treatment specified: oral pan-JAK inhibitor, 5-10 mg twice daily. Sample: CD4+ T cells sorted from blood, taken around week 50, from a patient treated with tofacitinib. Source of these receptors: a human donor with alopecia areata.

This clone was seen a few times. This chain uses TRBV29-1 with TRBJ2-7; D perhaps matches TRBD1 (5 bases). Per the germline V gene, CDR1 is SQVTM and CDR2 is ANQGSEA. The CDR3 loop spans 14 amino acids. With 4 bases removed from V and 5 bases from J, the gap between germline ends came to 18 bases. CDR3 DNA: TGCAGCGTTGTGGTTTATGGCAAGGGGAACGAGCAGTACTTC. Translating gives CSVVVYGKGNEQYF.

The rearrangement uses TRBV29-1 and TRBJ1-5; D may be TRBD1 (6 bases). Germline V gene lookup returns CDR1 SQVTM and CDR2 ANQGSEA. Deletions cut 5 bases from V and 7 bases from J, with 18 bases between. The CDR3 sequence is 14 residues long. CDR3 amino acids: CSVKVGGAEQPQHF. The DNA for the CDR3 is TGCAGCGTTAAAGTAGGGGGGGCTGAACAGCCCCAGCATTTT.

The chain has TRBV29-1 and TRBJ2-1, with D uncertain. The CDR3 spans 12 residues. Germline CDR1 SQVTM, CDR2 ANQGSEA. Trimming took 3 bases from V and 4 from J, leaving 7 bases between them. CDR3 sequence reads: CSVEKGYNEQFF. CDR3 nucleotide sequence: TGCAGCGTTGAGAAGGGATACAATGAGCAGTTCTTC.

This clone is a singleton in its sample. J is TRBJ2-5 and V is TRBV30, with D tentatively TRBD2 (6 bases). This CDR3 spans 14 amino acids. In germline, CDR1 is GTSNPN, CDR2 SVGIG (reference sequence). V was cut by 3 bases and J by 2 bases, with 13 bases left in between. The CDR3 loop is CAWRERAGQETQYF. In nucleotides, the CDR3 is TGTGCCTGGAGAGAACGCGCGGGGCAAGAGACCCAGTACTTC.

The J gene is TRBJ2-1, the V gene TRBV14; D is ambiguous. V was cut by 4 bases and J by 3 bases, with 13 bases left in between. The CDR3 sequence is 15 residues long. Germline CDR1 SGHDN, CDR2 FVKESK. The CDR3 sequence: CASSPRAVNYNEQFF. DNA of the CDR3: TGTGCCAGCAGCCCACGCGCGGTCAACTACAATGAGCAGTTCTTC.

V gene TRBV7-8 combines with J gene TRBJ2-7; D not resolved. CDR3 size: 13 residues. The germline gives CDR1 SGHVS, CDR2 FQNEAQ. V was clipped by 3 bases and J by 2 bases, with 8 bases between them. In nucleotides, the CDR3 is TGTGCCAGCAGCTTGCAGGAAGCCTACGAGCAGTACTTC. This translates into CASSLQEAYEQYF.

The rearrangement uses TRBV5-7 and TRBJ2-1; no firm D call. TRBV5-7 is filed as an ORF, its function uncertain. V shed 4 bases and J shed 9 bases, with 8 bases lying between them. The CDR3 extends over 11 amino acids. The CDR3 loop reads CASSPWGEQFF. CDR3 nucleotides: TGTGCCAGCAGCCCCTGGGGTGAGCAGTTCTTC.

The chain uses TRBV15 and TRBJ2-6; D is perhaps TRBD1 (6 bases). V lost 4 bases, J lost 4 bases, and 11 bases lay in between. Germline-derived CDR1 and CDR2 are LNHNV and YYDKDF (reference sequence). The CDR3 runs to 15 residues. This CDR3 is CATSTRQAGANVLTF. CDR3 bases: TGTGCCACCAGCACCCGACAGGCAGGGGCCAACGTCCTGACTTTC.

This clone turned up a few times. The rearrangement uses TRBV18 and TRBJ1-2; a weak D match, TRBD1 (6 bases). Trimming removed 4 bases at V and 0 bases at J, with 12 bases between. From germline, CDR1 is KGHSH and CDR2 LQKENI. CDR3 length: 15 amino acids. The CDR3 is CASSLTGITNYGYTF. CDR3 nucleotide sequence: TGTGCCAGCTCACTCACAGGGATTACTAACTATGGCTACACCTTC.

This clone was seen a few times. This chain connects TRBV5-1 to TRBJ2-7, with D possibly matching TRBD1 (5 bases). Germline V CDR1 and CDR2: SGHRS, YFSETQ. V lost 0 bases and J 0 bases, leaving 10 bases between the germline ends. The CDR3 runs 15 residues. CDR3 nucleotide sequence: TGCGCCAGCAGCTTGGTTGGACAAAGCTCCTACGAGCAGTACTTC. Encoded protein: CASSLVGQSSYEQYF.

The chain combines TRBV5-1 with TRBJ1-1, with D unresolved. The V end lost 7 bases, the J end lost 1 base, and 14 bases lay between the germline ends. This CDR3 contains 14 residues. Germline-derived CDR1 and CDR2 are SGHRS and YFSETQ. CDR3 DNA: TGCGCCAGCCGTGACCAGTTAGGGAACACTGAAGCTTTCTTT. This translates into CASRDQLGNTEAFF.

The J gene is TRBJ2-3, the V gene TRBV30; 7 bases map to TRBD1. V was clipped by 6 bases and J by 1 base; unmatched bases: 7. This CDR3 is 14 amino acids long. CDR1 GTSNPN and CDR2 SVGIG come from the germline V gene (reference sequence). CDR3 amino acids: CACNRGAGTDTQYF. The DNA of the CDR3 is TGTGCCTGCAACAGGGGAGCCGGCACAGATACGCAGTATTTT. The whole variable domain, filled in from reference TRBV30 and TRBJ2-3, reads SQTIHQWPATLVQPVGSPLSLECTVEGTSNPNLYWYRQAAGRGLQLLFYSVGIGQISSEVPQNLSASRPQDRQFILSSKKLLLSDSGFYLCACNRGAGTDTQYFGPGTRLTVL.

V gene TRBV29-1 combines with J gene TRBJ1-1; D is undetermined. The germline V gene has CDR1 SQVTM and CDR2 ANQGSEA. This CDR3 contains 11 residues. The ends were cut back, 0 bases at V and 4 bases at J, with 3 bases in the middle. This chain's CDR3 is CSVEDRTEAFF. In DNA form, the CDR3 reads TGCAGCGTTGAAGACCGCACTGAAGCTTTCTTT.

This chain connects TRBV12-5 to TRBJ1-1; D remains unclear. Germline CDR1 and CDR2: LGHNT and FRNRAP. The CDR3 has 13 amino acids. The V end lost 2 bases, the J end lost 4 bases, and 8 bases lay between the germline ends. The CDR3: CASGLSRATEAFF. The CDR3 DNA follows: TGTGCTAGTGGTTTGAGCCGGGCCACTGAAGCTTTCTTT.

This clone turned up a few times. This chain links TRBV29-1 with TRBJ1-5, with a tentative D call TRBD1 (6 bases). Germline values: CDR1 SQVTM, CDR2 ANQGSEA. CDR3 size: 13 residues. V was clipped by 7 bases and J by 7 bases, with 17 bases between them. CDR3 in DNA: TGCAGCGACGTCAGGGGACTACGCCAGCCCCAGCATTTT. Protein sequence: CSDVRGLRQPQHF.

J is TRBJ2-2 and V is TRBV25-1, with D unresolved. Germline CDR1 and CDR2: MGHDK and SYGVNS. The CDR3 runs 15 residues. Trimming left V 4 bases short and J 8 bases short, with 17 bases between. The CDR3 sequence is CASSVRSTDRGELFF. CDR3 in DNA: TGTGCCAGCAGTGTGCGCAGCACCGATCGGGGGGAGCTGTTTTTT.

V is TRBV30 and J is TRBJ1-2; no clear D gene. Trimming took 5 bases from V and 4 from J, leaving 17 bases between them. CDR1 and CDR2 (germline): GTSNPN, SVGIG (reference sequence). The CDR3 contains 14 residues. The CDR3 DNA reads as TGTGCCTGGGGTCCCCAGGCCGGGGTCTATGGCTACACCTTC. Its translation: CAWGPQAGVYGYTF.

The chain links TRBV19 to TRBJ1-6; D is unclear. CDR1 is LNHDA and CDR2 is SQIVND in the germline V gene (reference sequence). Trimming stripped 7 bases from V and 4 bases from J, with 11 bases between. This CDR3 comprises 14 residues. CDR3 sequence: CASTRDEYNSPLHF. CDR3 DNA sequence: TGTGCCAGTACTCGGGATGAGTATAATTCACCCCTCCACTTT.

The J gene is TRBJ1-2, the V gene TRBV20-1; D unresolved. Germline lookup yields CDR1 DFQATT and CDR2 SNEGSKA (reference sequence). The CDR3 is 10 amino acids. V lost 7 bases, J lost 6 bases, and 9 bases lay in between. The CDR3 loop reads CSVFRDGYTF. Here the CDR3 DNA reads TGCAGTGTATTTCGGGATGGCTACACCTTC.

The rearrangement joins TRBV29-1 to TRBJ1-4; D gene uncertain. Germline V gene sequence: CDR1 SQVTM, CDR2 ANQGSEA. The CDR3 runs 13 residues. Trimming pared 5 bases from V and 7 bases from J, leaving 14 bases between. The CDR3 nucleotides read TGCAGCGTTCAAGTCATGCCCCTTGAAAAACTGTTTTTT. Protein sequence: CSVQVMPLEKLFF.

This clone has a handful of counts. This sequence joins TRBV10-3 and TRBJ2-1; 7 bases fit TRBD2. Germline V gene sequence: CDR1 ENHRY, CDR2 SYGVKD. Germline trimming cut 10 bases from V and 6 bases from J; bases unmatched to any gene: 12. CDR3 length: 14 residues. CDR3 bases: TGTGCCACCCTTGGCCGGTGGGAGGGCAATGAGCAGTTCTTC. The encoded protein is CATLGRWEGNEQFF.

This clone was seen a handful of times. The rearrangement links TRBV29-1 to TRBJ2-7; the D call may be TRBD1 or TRBD2 (5 bases each). The germline CDR1 and CDR2 sequences are SQVTM and ANQGSEA. Trimming took 3 bases from V and 7 from J, leaving 13 bases between them. This CDR3 has 12 amino acids. Here the CDR3 DNA reads TGCAGCGTTGATAACAGTTGGGGGGAGCAGTACTTC. Its translation is CSVDNSWGEQYF.

The rearrangement joins TRBV5-1 to TRBJ2-5; 7 bases match TRBD2. Germline values: CDR1 SGHRS, CDR2 YFSETQ. CDR3 length: 16 amino acids. J lost 1 base, V lost 0 bases, and 6 bases had no gene match. The CDR3 loop reads CASSLGASGTQETQYF. CDR3 nucleotide sequence: TGCGCCAGCAGCTTGGGGGCTAGCGGCACCCAAGAGACCCAGTACTTC.

In its sample, this clone was seen a few times. The J gene is TRBJ2-3, the V gene TRBV29-1; D might be TRBD2 (6 bases). Germline lookup yields CDR1 SQVTM and CDR2 ANQGSEA. Trimming took 4 bases from V and 2 from J, leaving 10 bases between them. The CDR3 length is 13 residues. The CDR3 bases are TGCAGCGTTGTAGGGACTTACACAGATACGCAGTATTTT. Translation: CSVVGTYTDTQYF.